One and the same sample provided the 19 T cell receptor beta chains below, sequenced in a study of neurological immune-mediated disorders. MiXCR, applied by TCRdb to the 5' RACE reads, yields one record per CDR3 protein. The table includes about 50,000 distinct CDR3 sequences, around 4.2% detected once. Material for sequencing was PBMCs. These receptors were taken from a man in his fifties or sixties with multiple sclerosis.

The V and J genes are TRBV7-9 and TRBJ2-4; possible D gene TRBD2, 5 bases. CDR1 is SEHNR and CDR2 is FQNEAQ in the germline V gene (reference sequence). The CDR3 consists of 13 residues. Trimming pared 0 bases from V and 6 bases from J, leaving 6 bases between. CDR3 nucleotide sequence: TGTGCCAGCAGCTTAGCAGGAGGAAACATTCAGTACTTC. Its protein is CASSLAGGNIQYF.

This clonotype is deemed large (0.1 to 1%). The chain joins TRBV20-1 to TRBJ1-2, with 8 bases that match TRBD1. After removal of 0 bases from V and 4 bases from J, the junction contained 7 bases not matched to a gene. Germline-derived CDR1 and CDR2 are DFQATT and SNEGSKA (reference sequence). This CDR3 has 15 amino acids. CDR3 loop: CSARDIQGAAYGYTF. The CDR3 DNA reads as TGCAGTGCTAGAGATATCCAGGGGGCTGCCTATGGCTACACCTTC.

The V gene is TRBV10-3, the J gene TRBJ1-2; 7 nucleotides agree with TRBD1. Germline CDR1 and CDR2: ENHRY and SYGVKD. CDR3 length equals 14 residues. V shed 7 bases, J shed 5 bases, and the junction held 10 bases outside the gene matches. The CDR3, as DNA: TGTGCCATCATGGTACAGGGGCCTTCTTATGGCTACACCTTC. Its translation: CAIMVQGPSYGYTF.

This clonotype was seen repeatedly, ten times or more. Here the CDR3 reads CASSQDRVYEQYF. The CDR3 coding sequence is TGCGCCAGCAGCCAAGATCGAGTCTACGAGCAGTACTTC. The chain employs TRBV4-1 and TRBJ2-7; D is ambiguous. The germline gives CDR1 MGHRA, CDR2 YSYEKL. This CDR3 region has 13 residues. The germline V and J ends were trimmed by 0 bases and 3 bases, with 6 bases remaining between them.

This clonotype was detected ten times or more. The chain carries TRBV5-1 and TRBJ2-3, with 9 bases fitting TRBD2. J was trimmed by 2 bases and V by 2 bases; bases with no gene match: 6. Germline V gene sequence: CDR1 SGHRS, CDR2 YFSETQ. The CDR3 length is 16 residues. The CDR3 DNA reads TGCGCCAGCAGCTTTAGCGGGGGCCTTACCACAGATACGCAGTATTTT. The encoded protein is CASSFSGGLTTDTQYF. Full variable domain (missing parts from reference TRBV5-1 and TRBJ2-3): KAGVTQTPRYLIKTRGQQVTLSCSPISGHRSVSWYQQTPGQGLQFLFEYFSETQRNKGNFPGRFSGRQFSNSRSEMNVSTLELGDSALYLCASSFSGGLTTDTQYFGPGTRLTVL.

This clonotype showed up just a few times. Given a much more abundant clone one base away, this may be a read error. The chain combines TRBV7-9 with TRBJ2-7; no reliable D call. The V gene's germline CDR1 is SEHNR and CDR2 FQNEAQ (reference sequence). The CDR3 is 13 amino acids. Between the trimmed V and J ends, which lost 7 bases and 5 bases, there was a span of 15 bases. The CDR3 sequence: CASNDDTNDEQYF. For the CDR3, the DNA is TGTGCCAGCAACGACGACACAAACGACGAGCAGTACTTC. Full variable domain (rest looked up from reference TRBV7-9 and TRBJ2-7): DTGVSQNPRHKITKRGQNVTFRCDPISEHNRLYWYRQTLGQGPEFLTYFQNEAQLEKSRLLSDRFSAERPKGSFSTLEIQRTEQGDSAMYLCASNDDTNDEQYFGPGTRLTVT.

This clonotype has ten or more counts. This chain uses TRBV7-9 with TRBJ2-3, with D uncertain. The V gene's germline CDR1 is SEHNR and CDR2 FQNEAQ (reference sequence). This CDR3 region has 15 residues. Trimming took off 2 bases at V and 5 bases at J, with 14 bases between the two ends. The CDR3 here is CASSLSPRILDTQYF. Here the CDR3 DNA reads TGTGCCAGCAGCTTAAGTCCTAGGATCCTAGATACGCAGTATTTT.

This clonotype was observed many times. CDR3 residues: CSDRAAGGDTQYF. In DNA, the CDR3 is TGCAGCGACAGGGCCGCCGGCGGAGATACGCAGTATTTT. The gene calls are TRBV29-1 and TRBJ2-3, with TRBD1 as a possible D gene (6 bases). Germline lookup yields CDR1 SQVTM and CDR2 ANQGSEA. Trimming cost V 7 bases and J 5 bases, with 16 bases left between them. The CDR3 runs 13 residues.

This clonotype appeared a few times. J is TRBJ1-5 and V is TRBV6-5; TRBD1 aligns across 11 bases. This CDR3 is 17 amino acids long. J gave up 2 bases and V 5 bases, and 8 bases lay outside the gene matches. Germline V CDR1 and CDR2: MNHEY, SVGAGI. The CDR3 loop reads CASSPGQGASGNQPQHF. The CDR3 DNA sequence: TGTGCCAGCAGTCCCGGACAGGGGGCTAGTGGCAATCAGCCCCAGCATTTT.

This clonotype was recorded many times. CDR3 nucleotide sequence: TGTGCCAGCAGCGAGGCGGACAGGGATGAAAAACTGTTTTTT. Protein product: CASSEADRDEKLFF. The rearrangement links TRBV28 to TRBJ1-4; TRBD1 matches 8 bases. The J segment lost 6 bases and the V segment lost 6 bases, leaving 6 bases of the junction unmatched. CDR1 and CDR2 (germline): MDHEN, SYDVKM. The CDR3 totals 14 residues. Full variable domain (outside the CDR3, taken from reference TRBV28 and TRBJ1-4): DVKVTQSSRYLVKRTGEKVFLECVQDMDHENMFWYRQDPGLGLRLIYFSYDVKMKEKGDIPEGYSVSREKKERFSLILESASTNQTSMYLCASSEADRDEKLFFGSGTQLSVL.

This clonotype occurred a few times. The chain links TRBV6-2 or TRBV6-3 to TRBJ2-4; no clear D. The germline V gene has CDR1 MNHEY and CDR2 SVGEGT. V shed 7 bases and J shed 0 bases, with 10 bases lying between them. The CDR3 extends over 14 amino acids. As DNA, the CDR3 is TGTGCCAGCACCCCGGACGCAGCCAAAAACATTCAGTACTTC. Translated: CASTPDAAKNIQYF.

The chain uses TRBV5-1 and TRBJ1-3, with TRBD1 as a possible D gene (5 bases). Trimming shortened V by 7 bases and J by 10 bases, and 21 bases separated the two germline ends. The germline V gene has CDR1 SGHRS and CDR2 YFSETQ. The CDR3 loop spans 14 amino acids. CDR3 loop: CASGAGTVAKTIYF. DNA of the CDR3: TGCGCCAGCGGCGCGGGGACGGTTGCAAAAACCATATATTTT.

Many counts were recorded for this clonotype. The rearrangement joins TRBV20-1 to TRBJ2-1; 7 nucleotides agree with TRBD2. The germline V gene has CDR1 DFQATT and CDR2 SNEGSKA (reference sequence). CDR3 length equals 13 residues. V gave up 3 bases and J gave up 9 bases; unmatched junction bases: 8. CDR3 bases: TGCAGTGCTAGCGGGGGGTGGGGCGGTGAGCAGTTCTTC. Translation gives CSASGGWGGEQFF.

This clonotype has a count of ten or more. This rearrangement joins TRBV2 to TRBJ1-6; 8 bases are shared with TRBD1. The CDR3 contains 17 residues. V lost 7 bases and J lost 0; bases outside the gene matches: 8. CDR1 and CDR2 from the germline V gene are SNHLY and FYNNEI. The CDR3 reads CASKGQGLSSYNSPLHF. The CDR3, as DNA: TGTGCCAGCAAAGGACAGGGACTGAGCTCCTATAATTCACCCCTCCACTTT.

This clonotype was found many times. The chain has TRBV7-2 and TRBJ2-3, with D perhaps matching TRBD1 (5 bases). The CDR3 covers 16 residues. The V and J ends lost 2 bases and 0 bases respectively, with 12 bases between them. Germline V gene sequence: CDR1 SGHTA, CDR2 FQGNSA. CDR3 sequence (DNA): TGTGCCAGCAGCTTATGGGGCAGAGATAGCACAGATACGCAGTATTTT. Protein product: CASSLWGRDSTDTQYF.

There are many counts of this clonotype. This chain uses TRBV28 with TRBJ1-4; D uncertain. V shed 3 bases and J shed 8 bases, with 4 bases lying between them. This CDR3 comprises 11 residues. Germline CDR1 reads MDHEN; CDR2 reads SYDVKM. CDR3 protein: CASSFNEKLFF. The CDR3 DNA sequence: TGTGCCAGCAGTTTTAACGAAAAACTGTTTTTT. Full variable domain (rest looked up from reference TRBV28 and TRBJ1-4): DVKVTQSSRYLVKRTGEKVFLECVQDMDHENMFWYRQDPGLGLRLIYFSYDVKMKEKGDIPEGYSVSREKKERFSLILESASTNQTSMYLCASSFNEKLFFGSGTQLSVL.

This clonotype was counted at least ten times. The chain has TRBV2 and TRBJ2-7, with D perhaps TRBD1 (5 bases). This CDR3 comprises 12 residues. The germline V gene has CDR1 SNHLY and CDR2 FYNNEI. Trimming stripped 6 bases from V and 2 bases from J, with 8 bases between. Here the CDR3 reads CASSMTAYEQYF. The CDR3 DNA reads TGTGCCAGCAGCATGACAGCCTACGAGCAGTACTTC.

There are many counts of this clonotype. This chain uses TRBV5-1 with TRBJ2-7, with 7 bases that match TRBD1. V gave up 0 bases and J gave up 2 bases; unmatched junction bases: 2. The CDR3 runs to 14 residues. Germline V CDR1 and CDR2: SGHRS, YFSETQ. This CDR3 is CASSLGDSTYEQYF. The CDR3 coding sequence is TGCGCCAGCAGCTTGGGGGACAGTACCTACGAGCAGTACTTC.

This clonotype occurred many times. The chain employs TRBV5-1 and TRBJ2-3, with TRBD2 identical over 12 bases. The CDR3 consists of 16 residues. Looked up from germline, CDR1 is SGHRS and CDR2 is YFSETQ. J was trimmed by 1 base and V by 4 bases; bases with no gene match: 4. The DNA of the CDR3 is TGCGCCAGCAGCCGAGGACTAGCGGGACGCACAGATACGCAGTATTTT. Translating gives CASSRGLAGRTDTQYF. The whole variable domain, filled in from reference TRBV5-1 and TRBJ2-3, reads KAGVTQTPRYLIKTRGQQVTLSCSPISGHRSVSWYQQTPGQGLQFLFEYFSETQRNKGNFPGRFSGRQFSNSRSEMNVSTLELGDSALYLCASSRGLAGRTDTQYFGPGTRLTVL.